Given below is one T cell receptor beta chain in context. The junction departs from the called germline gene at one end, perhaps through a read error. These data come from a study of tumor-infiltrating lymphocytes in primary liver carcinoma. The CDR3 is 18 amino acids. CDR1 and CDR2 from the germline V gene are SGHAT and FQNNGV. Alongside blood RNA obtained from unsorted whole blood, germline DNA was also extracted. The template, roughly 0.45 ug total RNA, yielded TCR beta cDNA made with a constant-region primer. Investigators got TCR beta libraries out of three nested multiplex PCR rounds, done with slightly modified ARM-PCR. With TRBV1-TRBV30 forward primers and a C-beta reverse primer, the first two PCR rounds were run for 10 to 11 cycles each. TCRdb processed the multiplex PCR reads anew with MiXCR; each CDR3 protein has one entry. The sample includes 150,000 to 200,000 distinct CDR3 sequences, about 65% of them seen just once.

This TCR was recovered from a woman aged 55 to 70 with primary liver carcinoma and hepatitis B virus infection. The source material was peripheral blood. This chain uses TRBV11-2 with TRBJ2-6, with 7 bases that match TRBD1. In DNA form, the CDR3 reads TGTGCCAGCAGCTACCAGGACAGGTTTAGCTCTGGGACCAACATCCTGACTTTC. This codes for CASSYQDRFSSGTNILTF.